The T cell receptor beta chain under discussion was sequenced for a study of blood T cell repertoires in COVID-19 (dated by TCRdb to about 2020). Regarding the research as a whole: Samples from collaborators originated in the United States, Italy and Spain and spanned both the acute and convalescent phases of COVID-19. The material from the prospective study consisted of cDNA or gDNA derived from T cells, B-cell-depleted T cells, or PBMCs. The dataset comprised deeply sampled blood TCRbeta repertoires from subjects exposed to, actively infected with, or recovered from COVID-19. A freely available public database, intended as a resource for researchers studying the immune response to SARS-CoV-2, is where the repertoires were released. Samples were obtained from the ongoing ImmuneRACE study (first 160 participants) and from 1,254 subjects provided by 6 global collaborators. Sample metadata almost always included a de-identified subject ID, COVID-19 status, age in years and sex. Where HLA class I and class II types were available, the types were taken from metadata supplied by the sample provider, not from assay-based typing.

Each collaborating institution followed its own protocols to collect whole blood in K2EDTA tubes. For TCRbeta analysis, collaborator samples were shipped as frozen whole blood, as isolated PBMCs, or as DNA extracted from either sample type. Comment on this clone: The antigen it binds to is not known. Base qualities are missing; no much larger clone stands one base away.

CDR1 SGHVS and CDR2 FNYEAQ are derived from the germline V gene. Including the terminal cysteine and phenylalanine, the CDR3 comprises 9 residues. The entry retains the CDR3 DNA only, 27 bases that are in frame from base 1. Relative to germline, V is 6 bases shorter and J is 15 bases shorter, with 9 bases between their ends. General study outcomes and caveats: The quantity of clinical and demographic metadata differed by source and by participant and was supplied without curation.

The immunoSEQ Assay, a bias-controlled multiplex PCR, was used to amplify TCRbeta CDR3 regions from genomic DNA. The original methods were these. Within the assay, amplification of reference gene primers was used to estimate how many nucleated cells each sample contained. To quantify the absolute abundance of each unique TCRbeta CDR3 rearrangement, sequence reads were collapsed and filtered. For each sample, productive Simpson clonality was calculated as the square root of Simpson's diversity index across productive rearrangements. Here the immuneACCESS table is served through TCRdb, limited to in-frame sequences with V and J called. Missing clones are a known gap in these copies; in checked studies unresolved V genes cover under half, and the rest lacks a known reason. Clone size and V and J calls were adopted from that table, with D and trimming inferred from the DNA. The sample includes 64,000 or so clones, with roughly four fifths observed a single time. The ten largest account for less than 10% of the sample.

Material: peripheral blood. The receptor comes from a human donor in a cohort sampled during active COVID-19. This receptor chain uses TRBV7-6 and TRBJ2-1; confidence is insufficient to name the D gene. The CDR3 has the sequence CASRPERFF. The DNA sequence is TGTGCCAGCAGACCAGAACGGTTCTTC.